Presented here are 5 T cell receptor beta chains from one specimen sequenced in a study of OX40 agonist ivuxolimab in advanced cancers. Produced via immunoSEQ multiplex PCR; TCRdb's table is partial and in-frame only. The data contain fewer than 60,000 clones, about nine tenths of them singletons. The starting material was CD4+ or CD8+ T cells sorted from blood, obtained in a trial of the OX40 agonist ivuxolimab. The receptors originated from an adult with an advanced solid tumor such as melanoma, head and neck, liver or kidney cancer.

This clone was counted once. The chain has TRBV29-1 and TRBJ2-3; 10 bases are shared with TRBD2. Germline assignment: CDR1 SQVTM and CDR2 ANQGSEA. V shed 4 bases and J 1 base; nucleotides not matched to a gene: 2. This CDR3 contains 14 residues. The CDR3: CSVVGTSGTDTQYF. CDR3 sequence (DNA): TGCAGCGTTGTCGGGACTAGCGGCACAGATACGCAGTATTTT.

This clone appeared once. A junction boundary mismatches the germline segment, possibly from a read error. The genes are TRBV7-8 and TRBJ2-5; D might be TRBD2 (5 bases). The CDR3 contains 13 residues. The germline gives CDR1 SGHVS, CDR2 FQNEAQ. CDR3: CASSRGLDETRYF. As DNA, the CDR3 is TGTGCCAGCAGCCGAGGACTGGATGAGACCCGGTACTTC.

This clone was picked up one time. The chain has TRBV11-3 and TRBJ1-1; no clear D. This CDR3 is built from 13 residues. Trimming left V 3 bases short and J 5 bases short, with 10 bases between. CDR1 and CDR2 from the germline V gene are SGHNT and YENEEA. CDR3 sequence reads: CASSFTIMTEAFF. CDR3 in DNA: TGTGCCAGCAGCTTTACGATAATGACTGAAGCTTTCTTT. Drawing the rest from reference TRBV11-3 and TRBJ1-1, the complete variable domain is EAGVVQSPRYKIIEKKQPVAFWCNPISGHNTLYWYLQNLGQGPELLIRYENEEAVDDSQLPKDRFSAERLKGVDSTLKIQPAELGDSAVYLCASSFTIMTEAFFGQGTRLTVV.

V gene TRBV2 combines with J gene TRBJ2-1, with D perhaps matching TRBD2 (5 bases). V was trimmed by 2 bases and J by 0 bases, leaving 8 bases between them. Germline CDR1 reads SNHLY; CDR2 reads FYNNEI. There are 15 residues in the CDR3. The CDR3 DNA follows: TGTGCCAGCAGTGAAAAGCGGCACTCCTACAATGAGCAGTTCTTC. Its protein product is CASSEKRHSYNEQFF.

The chain is built from TRBV19 and TRBJ2-6, with D perhaps matching TRBD1 (6 bases). The CDR3 spans 16 residues. The V end was cut by 1 base, the J end by 2 bases, with 9 bases between. Germline-derived CDR1 and CDR2 are LNHDA and SQIVND (reference sequence). The CDR3 here is CASSIADRPGANVLTF. Written as DNA, the CDR3 is TGTGCCAGTAGTATAGCCGACAGGCCTGGGGCCAACGTCCTGACTTTC. The whole variable domain, filled in from reference TRBV19 and TRBJ2-6, reads DGGITQSPKYLFRKEGQNVTLSCEQNLNHDAMYWYRQDPGQGLRLIYYSQIVNDFQKGDIAEGYSVSREKKESFPLTVTSAQKNPTAFYLCASSIADRPGANVLTFGAGSRLTVL.